The rows below give T cell receptor beta chains drawn from one sample of a study of T cell responses to AZD1222 COVID-19 vaccine. Data came from immunoSEQ multiplex PCR; TCRdb stores just in-frame clones and leaves some out. Among 98,000 or so clones listed, around nine tenths were seen once. Specimen: peripheral blood, collected 28 days after the second dose of the MenACWY control vaccine. The receptors derive from an adult who received the MenACWY meningococcal vaccine as a control. Both conserved end residues are part of each CDR3. The D gene is left open where the match is weak. Size values are once, few and many counts, or a class for expanded clones, and some rows have none.

DNA: TGTGCCAGCAGCCTTCGACAGTCACCCAATGAAAAACTGTTTTTT; CDR3: CASSLRQSPNEKLFF; V: TRBV7-9; D: .; size: .; length: 15; J: TRBJ1-4
DNA: TGTGCCAGCAGTTTAGGTGGGCGGGGGGCGAGTGACTACGAGCAGTACTTC; CDR3: CASSLGGRGASDYEQYF; V: TRBV27; D: TRBD2; size: .; length: 17; J: TRBJ2-7
DNA: TGTGCCAGTAGTCAGCCCCATCAGGACAGGGTGTACGAGCAGTACTTC; CDR3: CASSQPHQDRVYEQYF; V: TRBV19; D: TRBD1; size: .; length: 16; J: TRBJ2-7
DNA: TGTGCCAGCAGTGACATGAGCTCCTACGAGCAGTACTTC; CDR3: CASSDMSSYEQYF; V: TRBV2; D: .; size: few; length: 13; J: TRBJ2-7
DNA: TGTGCCAGCAGCCCCACTGCCTGGGGTTCTAGGACTGAAGCTTTCTTT; CDR3: CASSPTAWGSRTEAFF; V: TRBV7-9; D: .; size: .; length: 16; J: TRBJ1-1
DNA: TGTGCCAGCAGCTTAATGATAACGGGGGACTATGGCTACACCTTC; CDR3: CASSLMITGDYGYTF; V: TRBV7-2; D: .; size: .; length: 15; J: TRBJ1-2
DNA: TGTGCCAGCACCCCCGGAGGAGGAAACACCATATATTTT; CDR3: CASTPGGGNTIYF; V: TRBV9; D: .; size: .; length: 13; J: TRBJ1-3
DNA: TGTGCCAGCAGCCCCCAACCCATAAGCTCCTACGAGCAGTACTTC; CDR3: CASSPQPISSYEQYF; V: TRBV7-3; D: .; size: once; length: 15; J: TRBJ2-7
DNA: TGTGCCAGTAGTTCCTGGGGCCTCTCTAACCCCCAAGAGACCCAGTACTTC; CDR3: CASSSWGLSNPQETQYF; V: TRBV19; D: .; size: .; length: 17; J: TRBJ2-5
DNA: TGCGCCAGCAGCTTGGATTCAGCGGCACTAACCGGGGAGCTGTTTTTT; CDR3: CASSLDSAALTGELFF; V: TRBV5-1; D: .; size: .; length: 16; J: TRBJ2-2
DNA: TGTGCCAGCAGCGTAGACGGCAGGGGTCTTGAAAACACCATATATTTT; CDR3: CASSVDGRGLENTIYF; V: TRBV9; D: .; size: few; length: 16; J: TRBJ1-3
DNA: TGCGCCAGCAGCCAAGCTGGGGGCAACACTGAAGCTTTCTTT; CDR3: CASSQAGGNTEAFF; V: TRBV4-1; D: .; size: .; length: 14; J: TRBJ1-1
DNA: TGTGCCAGTAGTATTCGGACGGCCGCCGGAAACACCATATATTTT; CDR3: CASSIRTAAGNTIYF; V: TRBV19; D: .; size: .; length: 15; J: TRBJ1-3
DNA: TGTGCCAGCAGCTTGAGAGAAACCGGGGAGCTGTTTTTT; CDR3: CASSLRETGELFF; V: TRBV5-5; D: .; size: .; length: 13; J: TRBJ2-2
DNA: TGTGCCAGCAGCTTCCTCGGACAGAGGTACAATGAGCAGTTCTTC; CDR3: CASSFLGQRYNEQFF; V: TRBV5-6; D: .; size: .; length: 15; J: TRBJ2-1
DNA: TGTGCCAGCAGCTTCGGAAGACAGGGCCTATCCTACGAGCAGTACTTC; CDR3: CASSFGRQGLSYEQYF; V: TRBV5-4; D: TRBD1; size: .; length: 16; J: TRBJ2-7
DNA: TGTGCCATCAGTGATGGAGACAGGGGGGCCTACGAGCAGTACTTC; CDR3: CAISDGDRGAYEQYF; V: TRBV10-3; D: TRBD1; size: once; length: 15; J: TRBJ2-7
DNA: TGTGCCAGCAGTTCAATACTCGACAGGGTGGGTGGCTACACCTTC; CDR3: CASSSILDRVGGYTF; V: TRBV27; D: TRBD1; size: .; length: 15; J: TRBJ1-2
DNA: TGCAGCGTTGAAGAGGGTAGCGGGTACAATGAGCAGTTCTTC; CDR3: CSVEEGSGYNEQFF; V: TRBV29-1; D: TRBD2; size: .; length: 14; J: TRBJ2-1
DNA: TGTGCCAGCAACCTGGGACAGGGGGGGACCCAGTACTTC; CDR3: CASNLGQGGTQYF; V: TRBV7-7; D: TRBD1; size: .; length: 13; J: TRBJ2-5
DNA: TGTGCCAGCAGTTTCAGAAGTCATGAGCAGTACTTC; CDR3: CASSFRSHEQYF; V: TRBV12-3/TRBV12-4; D: .; size: .; length: 12; J: TRBJ2-7
DNA: TGTGCCAGTAGTATAAATCAGGACACCGGGGAGCTGTTTTTT; CDR3: CASSINQDTGELFF; V: TRBV19; D: .; size: .; length: 14; J: TRBJ2-2
DNA: TGTGCCAGCAGCTTAGCGGGACTTTCGGGCCGGAATGAGCAGTTCTTC; CDR3: CASSLAGLSGRNEQFF; V: TRBV7-8; D: .; size: once; length: 16; J: TRBJ2-1
DNA: TGTGCCAGCAGTTTAAGGACAGCCTCCTACGAGCAGTACTTC; CDR3: CASSLRTASYEQYF; V: TRBV28; D: .; size: .; length: 14; J: TRBJ2-7
DNA: TGTGCCAGCAGTTCCGGGGGCCTCGGGAATTCACCCCTCCACTTT; CDR3: CASSSGGLGNSPLHF; V: TRBV27; D: .; size: once; length: 15; J: TRBJ1-6
DNA: TGTGCCAGCAGCTTAGGGCACGCCGGACTGAACACTGAAGCTTTCTTT; CDR3: CASSLGHAGLNTEAFF; V: TRBV7-9; D: .; size: .; length: 16; J: TRBJ1-1
DNA: TGTGCCAGCTCACAGGTCCCGGGACAGAACTCCTACAATGAGCAGTTCTTC; CDR3: CASSQVPGQNSYNEQFF; V: TRBV18; D: TRBD1; size: .; length: 17; J: TRBJ2-1
DNA: TGTGCCAGCAGGAGGTCGGACGAGCAGTACTTC; CDR3: CASRRSDEQYF; V: TRBV6-5; D: .; size: .; length: 11; J: TRBJ2-7
DNA: TGTGCCAGCAGCCAACGGGCAGGGGGCTCGTACAATGAGCAGTTCTTC; CDR3: CASSQRAGGSYNEQFF; V: TRBV3-1/TRBV3-2; D: TRBD1; size: .; length: 16; J: TRBJ2-1
DNA: TGTGCCACCAGCAGAGGTGGGGGAAGCAATCAGCCCCAGCATTTT; CDR3: CATSRGGGSNQPQHF; V: TRBV15; D: .; size: once; length: 15; J: TRBJ1-5
DNA: TGTGCCAGCAGCTTAGCGGGTCCGACAGTATCTGGCTACACCTTC; CDR3: CASSLAGPTVSGYTF; V: TRBV7-2; D: .; size: once; length: 15; J: TRBJ1-2
DNA: TGTGCCTGGGGGAACGGGGAACTGGTTTACGAGCAGTACTTC; CDR3: CAWGNGELVYEQYF; V: TRBV30; D: .; size: .; length: 14; J: TRBJ2-7
DNA: TGCGCCAGCAGCTCTTTTCTGGGGGCTGGGACCGGGGAGCTGTTTTTT; CDR3: CASSSFLGAGTGELFF; V: TRBV5-1; D: .; size: medium-sized; length: 16; J: TRBJ2-2
DNA: TGTGCCAGCAGTTTATGGGGACAGGGGTCCTACGAGCAGTACTTC; CDR3: CASSLWGQGSYEQYF; V: TRBV6-5; D: TRBD1; size: .; length: 15; J: TRBJ2-7
DNA: TGTGCCAGCAGCCAAGAGAAGGGTTTTAGTAATTCACCCCTCCACTTT; CDR3: CASSQEKGFSNSPLHF; V: TRBV14; D: .; size: .; length: 16; J: TRBJ1-6
DNA: TGTGCCAGCAGTTACTCGGCTAGCGGGGGGCCCAGCCCCTACGAGCAGTACTTC; CDR3: CASSYSASGGPSPYEQYF; V: TRBV6-2/TRBV6-3; D: TRBD2; size: many; length: 18; J: TRBJ2-7
DNA: TGTGCCAGTAGTAATTCAGGTTGGCTACAGCCCCAGCATTTT; CDR3: CASSNSGWLQPQHF; V: TRBV19; D: .; size: .; length: 14; J: TRBJ1-5
DNA: TGCAGCGTTGAAGGCGGGACAAAGTTTCTCTACAATGAGCAGTTCTTC; CDR3: CSVEGGTKFLYNEQFF; V: TRBV29-1; D: .; size: .; length: 16; J: TRBJ2-1
DNA: TGTGCCAGTAGTATGGGTCGGGGGCAGGGGAGCAATCAGCCCCAGCATTTT; CDR3: CASSMGRGQGSNQPQHF; V: TRBV19; D: .; size: once; length: 17; J: TRBJ1-5
DNA: TGTGCCAGTAGTATCCTCAGTGCAGGGGATCAGCCCCAGCATTTT; CDR3: CASSILSAGDQPQHF; V: TRBV19; D: .; size: .; length: 15; J: TRBJ1-5
DNA: TGTGCCAGTAGTAAGGCGGAGGGACAGAATAGCAATCAGCCCCAGCATTTT; CDR3: CASSKAEGQNSNQPQHF; V: TRBV19; D: TRBD1; size: .; length: 17; J: TRBJ1-5
DNA: TGTGCCAGCAGGACCAGTAGCGGCACAGATACGCAGTATTTT; CDR3: CASRTSSGTDTQYF; V: TRBV27; D: .; size: .; length: 14; J: TRBJ2-3
DNA: TGTGCCAGCAGTGACTCTAGAAGAGGTCAGCCCCAGCATTTT; CDR3: CASSDSRRGQPQHF; V: TRBV6-4; D: .; size: .; length: 14; J: TRBJ1-5
DNA: TGTGCCAGTACCCGGGGGGGAAATAGCAATCAGCCCCAGCATTTT; CDR3: CASTRGGNSNQPQHF; V: TRBV19; D: .; size: .; length: 15; J: TRBJ1-5
DNA: TGTGCCAGCAGCTTAGGGACGTATTCCTACGAGCAGTACTTC; CDR3: CASSLGTYSYEQYF; V: TRBV11-1; D: .; size: once; length: 14; J: TRBJ2-7
DNA: TGTGCCAGCAGTATGGACAGGGTCCACGAGCAGTACTTC; CDR3: CASSMDRVHEQYF; V: TRBV28; D: TRBD1; size: .; length: 13; J: TRBJ2-7
DNA: TGTGCCAGCAGTTTAATGGGGCATAGGGGGACCGAAGCTTTCTTT; CDR3: CASSLMGHRGTEAFF; V: TRBV27; D: .; size: .; length: 15; J: TRBJ1-1
DNA: TGTGCCAGCAGCCAAGTCACAGATACGCAGTATTTT; CDR3: CASSQVTDTQYF; V: TRBV4-2; D: .; size: once; length: 12; J: TRBJ2-3
DNA: TGTGCCAGCAGCCCTCGTGCAGGGGAGTATAGCACTGAAGCTTTCTTT; CDR3: CASSPRAGEYSTEAFF; V: TRBV5-4; D: .; size: .; length: 16; J: TRBJ1-1
DNA: TGTGCCAGCAATAGGGCAGGGCCAGGGGGGACTGGTACGCAGTATTTT; CDR3: CASNRAGPGGTGTQYF; V: TRBV5-4; D: .; size: .; length: 16; J: TRBJ2-3
DNA: TGTGCCAGCAGCTTGGAGCGGGGAGGCACCTACGAGCAGTACTTC; CDR3: CASSLERGGTYEQYF; V: TRBV7-9; D: TRBD2; size: .; length: 15; J: TRBJ2-7
DNA: TGTGCCAGCAGTGAAAACAGGGGTGGGGGCAATCAGCCCCAGCATTTT; CDR3: CASSENRGGGNQPQHF; V: TRBV6-1; D: TRBD1; size: .; length: 16; J: TRBJ1-5
DNA: TGTGCCAGCAGCCCGGGTCCCCAGGAGACCCAGTACTTC; CDR3: CASSPGPQETQYF; V: TRBV7-3; D: .; size: once; length: 13; J: TRBJ2-5
DNA: TGTGCCAGCAGCCAAGTTCGGGGTATGTACGGCTACACCTTC; CDR3: CASSQVRGMYGYTF; V: TRBV4-2; D: .; size: .; length: 14; J: TRBJ1-2
DNA: TGTGCCAGCAGTTACCAGAGGGACAGGCTGTACGAGCAGTACTTC; CDR3: CASSYQRDRLYEQYF; V: TRBV6-5; D: TRBD1; size: .; length: 15; J: TRBJ2-7
DNA: TGTGCCAGCGGGACAAGGCTTACAGATACGCAGTATTTT; CDR3: CASGTRLTDTQYF; V: TRBV14; D: .; size: .; length: 13; J: TRBJ2-3
DNA: TGTGCCAGCAGTTCCACCGCCTTCGCCTACGAGCAGTACTTC; CDR3: CASSSTAFAYEQYF; V: TRBV27; D: .; size: .; length: 14; J: TRBJ2-7